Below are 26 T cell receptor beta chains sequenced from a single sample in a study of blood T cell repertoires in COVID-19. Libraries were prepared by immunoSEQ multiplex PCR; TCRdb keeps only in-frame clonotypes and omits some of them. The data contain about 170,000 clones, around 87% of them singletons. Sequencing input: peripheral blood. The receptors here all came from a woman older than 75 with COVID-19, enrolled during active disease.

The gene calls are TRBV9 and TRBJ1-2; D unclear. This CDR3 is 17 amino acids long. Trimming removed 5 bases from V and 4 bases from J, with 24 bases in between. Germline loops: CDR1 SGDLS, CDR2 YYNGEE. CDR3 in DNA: TGTGCCAGCAGTGCTAGTGGTCGGGGTGGTGTGGGCTATGGCTACACCTTC. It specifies CASSASGRGGVGYGYTF. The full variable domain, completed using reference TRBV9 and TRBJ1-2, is DSGVTQTPKHLITATGQRVTLRCSPRSGDLSVYWYQQSLDQGLQFLIQYYNGEERAKGNILERFSAQQFPDLHSELNLSSLELGDSALYFCASSASGRGGVGYGYTFGSGTRLTVV.

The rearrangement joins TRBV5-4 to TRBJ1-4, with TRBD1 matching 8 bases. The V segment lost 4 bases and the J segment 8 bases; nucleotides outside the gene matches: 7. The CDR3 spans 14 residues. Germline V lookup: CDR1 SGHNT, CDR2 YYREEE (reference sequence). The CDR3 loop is CASSPGQAKEKLFF. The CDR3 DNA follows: TGTGCCAGCAGCCCGGGACAGGCAAAGGAAAAACTGTTTTTT.

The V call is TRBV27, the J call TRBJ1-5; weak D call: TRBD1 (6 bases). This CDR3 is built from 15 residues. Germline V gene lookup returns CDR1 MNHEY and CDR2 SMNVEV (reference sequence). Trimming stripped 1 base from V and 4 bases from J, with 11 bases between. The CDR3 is CASSLYSQGNQPQHF. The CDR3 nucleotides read TGTGCCAGCAGTTTATATTCACAGGGAAATCAGCCCCAGCATTTT.

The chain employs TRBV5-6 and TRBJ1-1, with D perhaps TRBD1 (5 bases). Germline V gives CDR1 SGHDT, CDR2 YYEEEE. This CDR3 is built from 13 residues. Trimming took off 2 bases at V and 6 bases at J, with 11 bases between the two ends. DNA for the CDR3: TGTGCCAGCAGCTTACAGGCGGGGGCTGAAGCTTTCTTT. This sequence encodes CASSLQAGAEAFF. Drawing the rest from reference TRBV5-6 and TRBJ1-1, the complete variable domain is DAGVTQSPTHLIKTRGQQVTLRCSPKSGHDTVSWYQQALGQGPQFIFQYYEEEERQRGNFPDRFSGHQFPNYSSELNVNALLLGDSALYLCASSLQAGAEAFFGQGTRLTVV.

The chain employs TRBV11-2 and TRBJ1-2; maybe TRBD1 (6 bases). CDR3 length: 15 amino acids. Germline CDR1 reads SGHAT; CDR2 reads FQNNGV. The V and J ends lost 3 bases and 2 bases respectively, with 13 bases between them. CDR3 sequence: CASSFSWTENYGYTF. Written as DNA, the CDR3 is TGTGCCAGCAGCTTTTCCTGGACAGAGAACTATGGCTACACCTTC.

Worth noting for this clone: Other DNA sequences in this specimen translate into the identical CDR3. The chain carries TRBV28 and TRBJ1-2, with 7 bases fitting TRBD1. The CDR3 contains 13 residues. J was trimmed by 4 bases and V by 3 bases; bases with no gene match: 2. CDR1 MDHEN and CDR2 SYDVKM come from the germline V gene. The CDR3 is CASSFSGGYGYTF. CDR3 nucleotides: TGTGCCAGCAGTTTTTCAGGGGGCTATGGCTACACCTTC.

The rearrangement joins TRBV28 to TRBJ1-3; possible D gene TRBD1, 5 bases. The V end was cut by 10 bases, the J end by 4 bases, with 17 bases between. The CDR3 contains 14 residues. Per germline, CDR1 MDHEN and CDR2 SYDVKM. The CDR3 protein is CATRGGGAGNTIYF. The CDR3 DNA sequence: TGTGCCACCCGTGGGGGGGGTGCGGGAAACACCATATATTTT.

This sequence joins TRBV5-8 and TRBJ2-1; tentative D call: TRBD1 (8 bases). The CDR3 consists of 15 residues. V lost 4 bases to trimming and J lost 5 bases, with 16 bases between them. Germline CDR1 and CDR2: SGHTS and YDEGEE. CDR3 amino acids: CASSLGQGGNNEQFF. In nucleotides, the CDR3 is TGTGCCAGCAGCCTCGGACAGGGAGGGAACAATGAGCAGTTCTTC. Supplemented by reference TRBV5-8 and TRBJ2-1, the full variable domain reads EAGVTQSPTHLIKTRGQQATLRCSPISGHTSVYWYQQALGLGLQFLLWYDEGEERNRGNFPPRFSGRQFPNYSSELNVNALELEDSALYLCASSLGQGGNNEQFFGPGTRLTVL.

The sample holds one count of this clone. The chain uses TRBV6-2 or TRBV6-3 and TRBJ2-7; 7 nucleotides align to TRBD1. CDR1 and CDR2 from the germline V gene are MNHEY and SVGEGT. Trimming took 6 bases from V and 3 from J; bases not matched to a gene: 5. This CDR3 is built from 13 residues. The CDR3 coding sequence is TGTGCCAGCAGCAGACAGGGAGTCTACGAGCAGTACTTC. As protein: CASSRQGVYEQYF.

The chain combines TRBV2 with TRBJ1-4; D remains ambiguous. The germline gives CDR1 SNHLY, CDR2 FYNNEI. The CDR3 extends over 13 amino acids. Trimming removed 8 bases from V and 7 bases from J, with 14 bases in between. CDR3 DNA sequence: TGTGCCAGCGGACTTTTGATGTCTGAAAAACTGTTTTTT. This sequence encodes CASGLLMSEKLFF. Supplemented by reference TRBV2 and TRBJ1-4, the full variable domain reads EPEVTQTPSHQVTQMGQEVILRCVPISNHLYFYWYRQILGQKVEFLVSFYNNEISEKSEIFDDQFSVERPDGSNFTLKIRSTKLEDSAMYFCASGLLMSEKLFFGSGTQLSVL.

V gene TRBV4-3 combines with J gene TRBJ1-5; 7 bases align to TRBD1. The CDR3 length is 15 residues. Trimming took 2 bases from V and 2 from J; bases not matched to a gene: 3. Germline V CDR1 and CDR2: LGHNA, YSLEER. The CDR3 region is CASSQRTGGNQPQHF. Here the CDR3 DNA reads TGCGCCAGCAGCCAACGTACAGGGGGCAATCAGCCCCAGCATTTT.

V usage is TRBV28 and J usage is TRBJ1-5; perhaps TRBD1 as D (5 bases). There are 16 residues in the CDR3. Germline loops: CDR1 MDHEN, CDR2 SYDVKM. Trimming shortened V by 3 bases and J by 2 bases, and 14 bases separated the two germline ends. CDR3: CASSFSWGSGNQPQHF. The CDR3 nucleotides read TGTGCCAGCAGTTTTTCCTGGGGCAGTGGCAATCAGCCCCAGCATTTT.

The CDR3 loop reads CASSLDRTHAYEQYF. In nucleotides, the CDR3 is TGTGCCAGCAGCCTAGACAGGACGCACGCCTACGAGCAGTACTTC. The chain joins TRBV7-2 to TRBJ2-7; the D gene is possibly TRBD1 (6 bases). The CDR3 spans 15 residues. The ends were cut back, 5 bases at V and 2 bases at J, with 16 bases in the middle. The V gene's germline CDR1 is SGHTA and CDR2 FQGNSA.

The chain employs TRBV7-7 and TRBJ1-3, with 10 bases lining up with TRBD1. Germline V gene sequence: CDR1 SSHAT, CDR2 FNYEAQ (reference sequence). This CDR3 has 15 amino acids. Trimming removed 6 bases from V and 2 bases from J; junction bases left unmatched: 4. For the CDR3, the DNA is TGTGCCAGCAGTCTCGGACAGGGGGCTGGAAACACCATATATTTT. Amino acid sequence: CASSLGQGAGNTIYF.

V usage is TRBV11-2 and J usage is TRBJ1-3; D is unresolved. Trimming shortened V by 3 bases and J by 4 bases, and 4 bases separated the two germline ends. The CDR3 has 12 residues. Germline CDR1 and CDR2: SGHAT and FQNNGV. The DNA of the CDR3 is TGTGCCAGCAGCTTCACAGGAAACACCATATATTTT. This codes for CASSFTGNTIYF.

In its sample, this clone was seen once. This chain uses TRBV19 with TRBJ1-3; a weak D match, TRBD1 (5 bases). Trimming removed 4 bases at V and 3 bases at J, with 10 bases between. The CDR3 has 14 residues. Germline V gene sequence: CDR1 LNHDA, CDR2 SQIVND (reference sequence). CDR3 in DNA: TGTGCCAGTAGTACCCAGGGCCTTGGAAACACCATATATTTT. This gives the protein CASSTQGLGNTIYF.

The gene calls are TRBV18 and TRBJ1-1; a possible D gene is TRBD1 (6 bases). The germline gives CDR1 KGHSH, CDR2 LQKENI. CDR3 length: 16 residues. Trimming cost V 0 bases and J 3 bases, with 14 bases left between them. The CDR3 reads CASSPPNRVRDTEAFF. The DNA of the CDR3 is TGTGCCAGCTCACCACCGAACAGGGTAAGGGACACTGAAGCTTTCTTT.

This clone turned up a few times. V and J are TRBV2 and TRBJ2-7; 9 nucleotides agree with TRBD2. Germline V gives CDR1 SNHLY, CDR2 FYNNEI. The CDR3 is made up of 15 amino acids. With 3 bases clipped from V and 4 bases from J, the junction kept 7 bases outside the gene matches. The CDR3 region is CASSDSGGRVYEQYF. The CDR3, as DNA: TGTGCCAGCAGTGACTCCGGCGGGAGGGTTTACGAGCAGTACTTC.

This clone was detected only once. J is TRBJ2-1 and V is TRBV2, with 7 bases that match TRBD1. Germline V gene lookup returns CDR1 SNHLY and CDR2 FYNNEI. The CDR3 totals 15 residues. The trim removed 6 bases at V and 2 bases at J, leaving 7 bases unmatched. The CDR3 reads CASSIQGDPYNEQFF. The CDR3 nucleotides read TGTGCCAGCAGCATTCAGGGGGACCCCTACAATGAGCAGTTCTTC.

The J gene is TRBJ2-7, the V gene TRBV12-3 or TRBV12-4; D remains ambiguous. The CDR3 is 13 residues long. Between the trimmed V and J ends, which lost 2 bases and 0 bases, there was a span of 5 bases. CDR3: CASSLRSSYEQYF. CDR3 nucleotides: TGTGCCAGCAGTTTAAGGAGCTCCTACGAGCAGTACTTC.

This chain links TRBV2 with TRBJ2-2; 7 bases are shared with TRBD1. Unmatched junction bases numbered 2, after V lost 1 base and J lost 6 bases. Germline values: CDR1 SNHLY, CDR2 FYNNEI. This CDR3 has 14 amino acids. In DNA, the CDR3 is TGTGCCAGCAGTGAAGTGACAGGGTCCGGGGAGCTGTTTTTT. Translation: CASSEVTGSGELFF.

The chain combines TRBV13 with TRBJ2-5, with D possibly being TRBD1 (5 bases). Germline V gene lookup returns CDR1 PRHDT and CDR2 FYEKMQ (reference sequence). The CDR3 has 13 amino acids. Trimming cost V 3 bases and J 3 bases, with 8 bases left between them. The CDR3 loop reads CASSFRVKETQYF. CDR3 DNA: TGTGCCAGCAGCTTCAGGGTTAAAGAGACCCAGTACTTC.

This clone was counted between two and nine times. CDR3 DNA sequence: TGTGCCAGCATGTTCGACCGGTTCGGGGGATCACCCCTCCACTTT. As protein: CASMFDRFGGSPLHF. The chain couples TRBV2 to TRBJ1-6, with a possible D match to TRBD1 (5 bases). V gave up 7 bases and J gave up 10 bases, with 20 bases separating them. This CDR3 comprises 15 residues. Germline loops: CDR1 SNHLY, CDR2 FYNNEI.

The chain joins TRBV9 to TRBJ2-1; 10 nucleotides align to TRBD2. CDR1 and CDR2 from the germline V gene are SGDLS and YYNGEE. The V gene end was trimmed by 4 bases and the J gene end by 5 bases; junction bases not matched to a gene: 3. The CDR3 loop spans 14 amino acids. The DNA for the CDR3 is TGTGCCAGCAGCCCTAGCGGGAGTAACAATGAGCAGTTCTTC. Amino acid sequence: CASSPSGSNNEQFF.

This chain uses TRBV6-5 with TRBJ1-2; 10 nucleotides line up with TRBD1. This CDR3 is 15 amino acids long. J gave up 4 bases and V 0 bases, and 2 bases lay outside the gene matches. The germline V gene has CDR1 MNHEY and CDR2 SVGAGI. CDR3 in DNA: TGTGCCAGCAGTTACTCGGACAGGGGGGTCTATGGCTACACCTTC. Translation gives CASSYSDRGVYGYTF.

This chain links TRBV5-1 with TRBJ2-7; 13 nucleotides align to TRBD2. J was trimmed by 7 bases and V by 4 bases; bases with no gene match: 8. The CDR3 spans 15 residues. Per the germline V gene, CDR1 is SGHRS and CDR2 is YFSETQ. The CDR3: CASSAGTSGIREQYF. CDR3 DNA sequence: TGCGCCAGCAGCGCGGGGACTAGCGGGATTAGGGAGCAGTACTTC.